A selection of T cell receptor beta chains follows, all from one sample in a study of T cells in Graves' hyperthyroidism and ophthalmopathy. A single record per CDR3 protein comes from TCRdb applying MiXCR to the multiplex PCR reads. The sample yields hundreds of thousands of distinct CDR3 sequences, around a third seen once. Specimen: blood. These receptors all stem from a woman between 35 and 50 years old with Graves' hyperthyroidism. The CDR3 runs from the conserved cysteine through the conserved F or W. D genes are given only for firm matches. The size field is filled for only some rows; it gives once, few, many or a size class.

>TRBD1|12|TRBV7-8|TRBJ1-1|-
CASTDRATEAFF
TGTGCCAGCACCGACAGGGCAACTGAAGCTTTCTTT
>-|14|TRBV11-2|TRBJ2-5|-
CAGSLVEGQETQYF
TGTGCCGGCAGCTTAGTTGAGGGCCAAGAGACCCAGTACTTC
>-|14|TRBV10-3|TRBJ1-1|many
CAISEVRVNTEAFF
TGTGCCATCAGTGAGGTGCGGGTGAACACTGAAGCTTTCTTT
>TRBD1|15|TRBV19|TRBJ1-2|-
CASSIKGQGAHGYTF
TGTGCCAGTAGTATTAAGGGACAGGGGGCGCATGGCTACACCTTC
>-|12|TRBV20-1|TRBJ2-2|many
CSASSPGGELFF
TGCAGTGCTAGTTCGCCGGGCGGGGAGCTGTTTTTT
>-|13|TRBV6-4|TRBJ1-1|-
CASSVGQGSEASF
-
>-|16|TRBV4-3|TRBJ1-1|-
CASSQGPGLNRLEAFF
TGCGCCAGCAGCCAGGGCCCGGGTTTGAACAGACTTGAAGCTTTCTTT
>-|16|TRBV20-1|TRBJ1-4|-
CSVRVFVGQINEKLFF
TGCAGCGTTAGAGTCTTCGTGGGTCAGATCAATGAAAAACTGTTTTTT
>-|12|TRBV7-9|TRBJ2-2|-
CASSGSSGELFF
TGTGCCAGCAGCGGGAGTAGCGGGGAGCTGTTTTTT
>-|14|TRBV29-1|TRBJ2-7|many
CSVALQDLSYEQYF
TGCAGCGTGGCTCTCCAGGACCTCTCCTACGAGCAGTACTTC
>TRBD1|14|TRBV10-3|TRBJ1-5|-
CAIRTGTDNQPQHF
TGTGCCATCAGGACCGGGACAGATAATCAGCCCCAGCATTTT
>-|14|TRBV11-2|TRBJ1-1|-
CASSFEGRGPEAFF
TGTGCCAGCAGCTTCGAGGGGCGCGGGCCTGAAGCTTTCTTT
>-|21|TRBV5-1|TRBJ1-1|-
CASSQEARVPGRDSAYTEAFF
TGCGCCAGCAGCCAAGAGGCGAGGGTACCAGGGAGAGACAGTGCTTACACTGAAGCTTTCTTT
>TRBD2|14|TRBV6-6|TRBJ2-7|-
CAVSSGRPTYEQYF
TGTGCCGTGAGTAGCGGGAGACCAACCTACGAGCAGTACTTC
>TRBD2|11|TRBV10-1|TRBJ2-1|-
CASGAYNEQFF
TGCGCTAGCGGGGCCTACAATGAGCAGTTCTTC
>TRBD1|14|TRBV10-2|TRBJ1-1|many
CASSHGPGTGEAFF
TGCGCCAGCAGTCACGGCCCCGGGACAGGAGAAGCTTTCTTT
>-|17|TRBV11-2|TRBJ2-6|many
CASSLTFRLSGANVLTF
TGTGCCAGCAGCTTGACGTTCAGGCTCTCTGGGGCCAACGTCCTGACTTTC
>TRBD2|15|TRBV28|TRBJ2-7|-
CASSPRLAGGHEQYF
TGTGCCAGCAGTCCGAGACTAGCGGGAGGGCACGAGCAGTACTTC
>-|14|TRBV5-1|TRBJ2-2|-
CASSLDRPTGELFF
TGCGCCAGCAGCTTGGATAGGCCAACCGGGGAGCTGTTTTTT
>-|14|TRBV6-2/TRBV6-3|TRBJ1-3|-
CASIDRTSGNTIYF
TGTGCCAGCATCGACAGGACGTCTGGAAACACCATATATTTT
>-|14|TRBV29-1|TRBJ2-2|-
CSQEATGYTGELFF
TGCAGCCAAGAGGCTACAGGGTACACCGGGGAGCTGTTTTTT
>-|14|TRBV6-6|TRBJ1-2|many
CASREQGVNYGYTF
TGTGCCAGCAGGGAACAGGGTGTCAACTATGGCTACACCTTC
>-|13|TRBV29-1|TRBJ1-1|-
CSVDDGVYTEAFF
TGCAGCGTTGACGACGGGGTATACACTGAAGCTTTCTTT
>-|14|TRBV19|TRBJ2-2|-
CASTGTVNTGELFF
TGTGCCAGTACCGGGACGGTAAACACCGGGGAGCTGTTTTTT
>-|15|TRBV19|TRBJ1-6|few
CASSIGDRPNSPLHF
TGTGCCAGTAGTATTGGAGACAGGCCTAATTCACCCCTCCACTTT
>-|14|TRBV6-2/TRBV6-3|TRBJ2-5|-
CASSRMGALETQYF
TGTGCCAGCAGTAGAATGGGCGCATTAGAGACCCAGTACTTC
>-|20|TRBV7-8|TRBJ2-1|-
CASSLEGSWGLRRSNNEQFF
TGTGCCAGCAGCTTAGAAGGATCGTGGGGACTCCGGAGAAGTAACAATGAGCAGTTCTTC
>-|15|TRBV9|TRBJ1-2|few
CASSVPLGGGYGYTF
TGTGCCAGCAGCGTTCCCCTTGGCGGGGGCTATGGCTACACCTTC
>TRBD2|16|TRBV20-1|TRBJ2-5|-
CSARDPSGRLDETQYF
TGCAGTGCTAGAGATCCTAGCGGGAGATTGGACGAGACCCAGTACTTC
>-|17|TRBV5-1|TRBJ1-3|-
CASSQAPDREYGNTIYF
TGCGCCAGCAGCCAAGCCCCCGACAGAGAATATGGAAACACCATATATTTT
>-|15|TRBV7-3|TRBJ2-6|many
CASSKSRSGANVLTF
TGTGCCAGCAGCAAAAGTCGCTCTGGGGCCAACGTCCTGACTTTC
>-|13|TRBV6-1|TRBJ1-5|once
CASRGVSDQPQHF
TGTGCCAGCAGGGGGGTCTCGGATCAGCCCCAGCATTTT
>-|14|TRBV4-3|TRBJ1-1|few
CASSQAVLETEAFF
TGCGCCAGCAGCCAAGCCGTCTTGGAGACTGAAGCTTTCTTT
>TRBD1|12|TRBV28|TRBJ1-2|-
CASSLTGHGYTF
TGTGCCAGCAGTTTGACAGGGCACGGCTACACCTTC
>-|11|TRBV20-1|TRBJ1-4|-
CSARPNEKLFF
TGCAGTGCTAGGCCAAATGAAAAACTGTTTTTT